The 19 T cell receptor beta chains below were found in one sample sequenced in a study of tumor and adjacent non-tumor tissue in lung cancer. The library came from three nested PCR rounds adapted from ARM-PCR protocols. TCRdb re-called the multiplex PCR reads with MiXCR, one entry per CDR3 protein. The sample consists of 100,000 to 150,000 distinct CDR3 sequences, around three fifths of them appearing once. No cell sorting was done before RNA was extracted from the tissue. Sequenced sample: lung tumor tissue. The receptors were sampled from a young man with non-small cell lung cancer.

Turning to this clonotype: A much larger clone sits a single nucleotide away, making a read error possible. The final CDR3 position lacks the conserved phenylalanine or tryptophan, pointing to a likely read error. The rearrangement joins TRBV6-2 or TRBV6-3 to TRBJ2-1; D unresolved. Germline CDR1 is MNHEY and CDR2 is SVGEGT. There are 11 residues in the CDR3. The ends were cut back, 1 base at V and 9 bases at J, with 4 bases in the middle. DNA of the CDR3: TGTGCCAGCAGTTACTTAGGTGAGCAGTTCCTC. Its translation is CASSYLGEQFL.

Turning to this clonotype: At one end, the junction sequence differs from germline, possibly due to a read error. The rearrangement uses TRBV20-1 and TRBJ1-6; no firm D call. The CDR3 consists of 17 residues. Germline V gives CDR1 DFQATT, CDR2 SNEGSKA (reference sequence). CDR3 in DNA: TGCAGTGCTAGAGGCGGAAGTAAGAGCTCCTATAGTTCACCCCTCCACTTT. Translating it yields CSARGGSKSSYSSPLHF.

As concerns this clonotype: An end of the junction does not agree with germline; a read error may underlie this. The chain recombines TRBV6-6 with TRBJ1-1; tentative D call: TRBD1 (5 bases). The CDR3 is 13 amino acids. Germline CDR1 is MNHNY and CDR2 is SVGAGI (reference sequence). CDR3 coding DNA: TGTGCCAGCAGTCCCAGGGTGGACACTGAAGCTTCCTTT. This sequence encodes CASSPRVDTEASF.

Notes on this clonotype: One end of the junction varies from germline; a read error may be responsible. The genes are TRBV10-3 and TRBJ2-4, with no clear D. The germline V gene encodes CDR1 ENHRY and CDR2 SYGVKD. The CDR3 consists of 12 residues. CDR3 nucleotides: TGTGCCTTCAGTCCCGGCGGAAGAAGTCAGTACTTC. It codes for CAFSPGGRSQYF.

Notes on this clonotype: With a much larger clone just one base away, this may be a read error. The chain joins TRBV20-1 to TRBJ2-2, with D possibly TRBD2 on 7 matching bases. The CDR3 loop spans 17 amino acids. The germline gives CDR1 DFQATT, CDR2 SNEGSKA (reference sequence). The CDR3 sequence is CSARTGGPYSNTGELYF. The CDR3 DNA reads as TGCAGTGCTAGGACGGGGGGCCCTTATTCGAACACCGGGGAGCTGTATTTT.

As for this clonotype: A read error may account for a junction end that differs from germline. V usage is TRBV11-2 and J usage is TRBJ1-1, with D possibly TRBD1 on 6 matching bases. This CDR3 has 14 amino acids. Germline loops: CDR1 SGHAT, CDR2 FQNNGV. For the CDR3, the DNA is TGTGCCAGCAGCATAGATAGGGGGAGCACTGAAGCTTTCTTT. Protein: CASSIDRGSTEAFF.

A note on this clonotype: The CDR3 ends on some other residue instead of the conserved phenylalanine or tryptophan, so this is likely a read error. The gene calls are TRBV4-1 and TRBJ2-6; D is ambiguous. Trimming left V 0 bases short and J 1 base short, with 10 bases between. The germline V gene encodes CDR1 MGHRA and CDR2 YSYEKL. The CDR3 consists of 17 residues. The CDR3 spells CASSQEPQRSGANVLTL. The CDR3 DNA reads TGCGCCAGCAGCCAAGAACCACAGAGATCTGGGGCCAACGTCCTGACTTTA.

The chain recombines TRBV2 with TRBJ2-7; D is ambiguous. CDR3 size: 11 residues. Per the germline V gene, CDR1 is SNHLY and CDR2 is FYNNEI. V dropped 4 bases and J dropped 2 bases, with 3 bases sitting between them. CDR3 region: CASSAPYEQYF. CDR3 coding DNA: TGTGCCAGCAGTGCTCCCTACGAGCAGTACTTC.

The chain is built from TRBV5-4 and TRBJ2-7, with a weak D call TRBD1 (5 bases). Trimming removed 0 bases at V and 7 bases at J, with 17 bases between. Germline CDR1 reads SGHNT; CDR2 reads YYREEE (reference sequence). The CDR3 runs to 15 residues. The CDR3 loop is CASSLVGARVAEQYF. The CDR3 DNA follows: TGTGCCAGCAGCTTGGTTGGGGCTAGGGTGGCAGAGCAGTACTTC.

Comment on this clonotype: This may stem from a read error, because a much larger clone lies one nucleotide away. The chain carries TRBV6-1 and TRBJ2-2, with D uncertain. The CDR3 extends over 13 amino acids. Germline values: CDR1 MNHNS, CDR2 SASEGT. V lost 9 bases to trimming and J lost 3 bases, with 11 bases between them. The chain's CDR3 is CARQVTDTGELFF. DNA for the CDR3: TGTGCCAGGCAAGTAACGGACACCGGGGAGCTGTTTTTT.

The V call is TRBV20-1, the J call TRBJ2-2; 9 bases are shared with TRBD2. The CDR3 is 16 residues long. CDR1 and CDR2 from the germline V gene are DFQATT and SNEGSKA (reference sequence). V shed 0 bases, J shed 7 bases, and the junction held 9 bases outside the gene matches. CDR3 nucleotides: TGCAGTGCTAGAGATATTGGCGGGGGGGATGTCGGGGAGCTGTTTTTT. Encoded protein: CSARDIGGGDVGELFF.

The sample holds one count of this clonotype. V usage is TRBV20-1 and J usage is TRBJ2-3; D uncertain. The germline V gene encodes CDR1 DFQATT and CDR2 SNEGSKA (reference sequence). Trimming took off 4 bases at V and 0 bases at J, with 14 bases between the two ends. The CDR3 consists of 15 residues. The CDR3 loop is CSAILDPSSTDTQYF. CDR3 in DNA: TGCAGTGCTATACTGGATCCTTCAAGCACAGATACGCAGTATTTT.

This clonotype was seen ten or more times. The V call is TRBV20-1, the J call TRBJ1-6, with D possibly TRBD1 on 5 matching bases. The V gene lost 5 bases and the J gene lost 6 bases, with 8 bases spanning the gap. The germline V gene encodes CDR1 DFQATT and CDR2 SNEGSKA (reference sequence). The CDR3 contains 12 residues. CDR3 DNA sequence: TGCAGTGCTCGGGACGGTAATTCACCCCTCCACTTT. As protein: CSARDGNSPLHF.

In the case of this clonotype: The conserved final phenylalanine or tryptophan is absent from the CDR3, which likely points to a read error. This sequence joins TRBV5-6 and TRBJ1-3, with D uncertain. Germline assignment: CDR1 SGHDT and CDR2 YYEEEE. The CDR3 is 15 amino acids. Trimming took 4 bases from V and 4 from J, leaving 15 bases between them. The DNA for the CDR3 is TGTGCCAGCAGCCGCTACCGGGGAATCGGAAACACCATATATTCT. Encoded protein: CASSRYRGIGNTIYS.

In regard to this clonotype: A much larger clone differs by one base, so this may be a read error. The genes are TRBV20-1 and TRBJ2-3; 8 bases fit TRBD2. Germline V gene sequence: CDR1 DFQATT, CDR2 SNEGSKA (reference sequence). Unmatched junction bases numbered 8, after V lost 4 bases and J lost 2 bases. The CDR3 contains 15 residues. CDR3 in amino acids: CSATGGVWDTDTQYF. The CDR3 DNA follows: TGCAGTGCTACCGGGGGGGTCTGGGACACAGATACGCAGTATTTT.

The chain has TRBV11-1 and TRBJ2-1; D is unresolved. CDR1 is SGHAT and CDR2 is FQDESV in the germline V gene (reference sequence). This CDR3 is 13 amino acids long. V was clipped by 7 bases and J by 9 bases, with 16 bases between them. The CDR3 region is CASNSTALSEQFF. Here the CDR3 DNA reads TGTGCCAGCAACTCAACCGCCTTAAGTGAGCAGTTCTTC.

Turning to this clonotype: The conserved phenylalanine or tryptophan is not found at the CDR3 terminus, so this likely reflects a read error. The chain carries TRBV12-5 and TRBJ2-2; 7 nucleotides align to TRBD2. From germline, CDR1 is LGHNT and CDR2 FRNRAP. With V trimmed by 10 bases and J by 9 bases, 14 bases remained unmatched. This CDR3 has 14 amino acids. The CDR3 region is CATSRDYPSRELFS. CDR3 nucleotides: TGTGCTACCTCTCGGGACTACCCTTCTCGGGAGCTGTTTTCT.

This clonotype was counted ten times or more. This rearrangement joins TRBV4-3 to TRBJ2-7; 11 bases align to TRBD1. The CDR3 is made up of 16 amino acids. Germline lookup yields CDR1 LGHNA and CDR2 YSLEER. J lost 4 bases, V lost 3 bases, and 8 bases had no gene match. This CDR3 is CASSHAGGTGGYEQYF. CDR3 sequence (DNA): TGCGCCAGCAGCCATGCTGGCGGGACAGGGGGGTACGAGCAGTACTTC.

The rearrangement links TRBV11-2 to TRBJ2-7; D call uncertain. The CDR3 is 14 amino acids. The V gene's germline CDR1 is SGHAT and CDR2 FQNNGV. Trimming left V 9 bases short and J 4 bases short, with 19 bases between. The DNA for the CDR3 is TGTGCCAGAAGCAACCAGCCCCTCGGGTACGAGCAGTACTTC. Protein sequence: CARSNQPLGYEQYF.